Described below is a single T cell receptor (beta chain) sequence and its context. What it binds is unknown. This entry comes from a study of cytomegalovirus exposure and HLA in healthy donors. The PCR used 60 Vbeta and 13 Jbeta primers. Only in-frame clones appear in the TCRdb table, and some are missing; sequencing was by immunoSEQ multiplex PCR. The profile shows around 94,000 clones, 63% of them singletons. Study results and caveats: About 87% or about 30% of the time was how often most TCR beta V segments were productive, according to an earlier analysis.

The sequence derives from a human donor in good health. The sequenced material came from PBMCs.

The CDR3 protein is CASRLRTPNTEAFF. CDR3 bases: TGTGCCAGTCGACTCCGGACACCGAACACTGAAGCTTTCTTT. The rearrangement joins TRBV28 to TRBJ1-1, with D possibly being TRBD1 (5 bases). From germline, CDR1 is MDHEN and CDR2 SYDVKM. Trimming removed 9 bases from V and 1 base from J, with 15 bases in between. This CDR3 is built from 14 residues. Supplemented by reference TRBV28 and TRBJ1-1, the full variable domain reads DVKVTQSSRYLVKRTGEKVFLECVQDMDHENMFWYRQDPGLGLRLIYFSYDVKMKEKGDIPEGYSVSREKKERFSLILESASTNQTSMYLCASRLRTPNTEAFFGQGTRLTVV.